Listed below are T cell receptor beta chains from one sample, sequenced in a study of cytomegalovirus exposure and HLA in healthy donors. Repertoires were generated with immunoSEQ multiplex PCR, while TCRdb's copy carries only in-frame clones and drops some. The sample records 65,000 to 70,000 clones, about nine tenths being singletons. Specimen: PBMCs. All receptors derive from a young man in good health and CMV-seronegative. Both conserved end residues are part of each CDR3. A D gene is named only where the DNA matches it firmly. Only part of the rows carry a size: once, few, many, or a class if the clone is expanded.

v_gene,len,d_gene,abundance,j_gene,CDR3aa,CDR3nt
TRBV6-4,14,TRBD2,NA,TRBJ2-1,CASSFTRTSGRVIF,TGTGCCAGCAGTTTCACTCGGACTAGCGGGAGGGTGATCTTC
TRBV20-1,11,NA,NA,TRBJ1-1,CSASRDTEAFF,TGCAGTGCTAGTCGGGACACCGAAGCTTTCTTT
TRBV19,15,TRBD2,NA,TRBJ2-1,CASELAGGFLNEQFF,TGTGCCAGTGAACTAGCGGGAGGTTTTTTAAATGAGCAGTTCTTC
TRBV30,18,TRBD2,NA,TRBJ2-7,CAWSSGWTSGRSAYEQYF,TGTGCCTGGAGCTCCGGGTGGACTAGCGGGAGGTCGGCCTACGAGCAGTACTTC
TRBV15,13,NA,NA,TRBJ1-2,CATSGRSNYGYTF,TGTGCCACCAGTGGCAGGTCTAACTATGGCTACACCTTC
TRBV29-1,14,NA,NA,TRBJ2-3,CSVEGGRGADTQYF,TGCAGCGTTGAAGGGGGCAGGGGCGCAGATACGCAGTATTTT
TRBV5-1,15,NA,NA,TRBJ2-3,CASARGAGNTDTQYF,TGCGCCAGCGCCCGTGGGGCAGGTAACACAGATACGCAGTATTTT
TRBV18,15,NA,NA,TRBJ2-5,CASSPPAGIRETQYF,TGTGCCAGCTCACCCCCGGCGGGAATTCGGGAGACCCAGTACTTC
TRBV28,13,NA,few,TRBJ2-3,CASSSGLTDTQYF,TGTGCCAGCAGTTCTGGACTCACAGATACGCAGTATTTT
TRBV14,16,NA,NA,TRBJ2-2,CASSQDGGSNTGELFF,TGTGCCAGCAGCCAAGATGGAGGCTCGAACACCGGGGAGCTGTTTTTT
TRBV25-1,15,TRBD1,NA,TRBJ1-2,CASSHGTGRDYGYTF,TGTGCCAGCAGTCATGGGACAGGGCGGGACTATGGCTACACCTTC
TRBV9,12,NA,NA,TRBJ1-2,CASSGADLGYTF,TGTGCCAGCAGCGGCGCGGATCTTGGCTACACCTTC
TRBV6-1,15,NA,NA,TRBJ2-4,CASSEIGVAKNIQYF,TGTGCCAGCAGTGAAATAGGGGTGGCCAAAAACATTCAGTACTTC
TRBV10-3,15,TRBD1,NA,TRBJ1-1,CAISEDRGGKTEAFF,TGTGCCATCAGTGAGGACAGGGGGGGAAAAACTGAAGCTTTCTTT
TRBV28,14,NA,NA,TRBJ1-3,CASSSTHSGNTIYF,TGTGCCAGCAGTTCCACACACTCTGGAAACACCATATATTTT
TRBV10-3,15,TRBD1,NA,TRBJ2-1,CAISGDSPGYNEQFF,TGTGCCATCAGTGGGGACAGCCCAGGGTACAATGAGCAGTTCTTC
TRBV5-4,15,TRBD1,NA,TRBJ1-2,CASSSGTGTISGYTF,TGTGCCAGCAGCTCCGGGACAGGGACGATAAGTGGCTACACCTTC
TRBV7-2,14,NA,NA,TRBJ2-2,CASSLGGGPGELFF,TGTGCCAGCAGCTTAGGAGGAGGACCCGGGGAGCTGTTTTTT
TRBV19,13,NA,NA,TRBJ2-3,CASRGGALDTQYF,TGTGCCAGTAGGGGCGGGGCCCTCGATACGCAGTATTTT
TRBV7-2,13,TRBD1,NA,TRBJ1-2,CASSLGQGAGYTF,TGTGCCAGCAGCTTAGGACAGGGGGCGGGCTACACCTTC
TRBV7-9,15,TRBD1,NA,TRBJ1-2,CASSSWDRVRGGYTF,TGTGCCAGCAGCTCTTGGGACAGGGTGCGTGGTGGCTACACCTTC
TRBV7-2,15,NA,NA,TRBJ2-7,CASSPYRAASYEQYF,TGTGCCAGCAGCCCCTACCGAGCGGCTAGCTACGAGCAGTACTTC
TRBV7-6,17,TRBD2,NA,TRBJ2-5,CASSPASSGRYQETQYF,TGTGCCAGCAGCCCAGCCTCTAGCGGGAGGTACCAAGAGACCCAGTACTTC
TRBV29-1,14,NA,NA,TRBJ2-1,CSPRDSQYYNEQFF,TGCAGCCCCCGGGACTCCCAATACTACAATGAGCAGTTCTTC
TRBV5-6,11,NA,NA,TRBJ2-1,CASSTTVEQFF,TGTGCCAGCAGCACCACGGTTGAGCAGTTCTTC
TRBV27,16,NA,NA,TRBJ1-2,CASSLSWGGANYGYTF,TGTGCCAGCAGTTTATCGTGGGGAGGAGCTAACTATGGCTACACCTTC
TRBV18,17,TRBD1,few,TRBJ2-7,CASSSLGTGSLAYEQYF,TGTGCCAGCTCATCCCTAGGGACAGGGAGTCTGGCCTACGAGCAGTACTTC
TRBV14,18,TRBD2,NA,TRBJ2-1,CASSPSALAGGRENEQFF,TGTGCCAGCAGTCCTTCGGCACTAGCGGGAGGGAGGGAGAATGAGCAGTTCTTC
TRBV6-1,15,NA,NA,TRBJ2-5,CASKPIQGGGETQYF,TGTGCCAGCAAGCCTATACAGGGGGGGGGAGAGACCCAGTACTTC
TRBV7-9,18,NA,NA,TRBJ1-3,CASSKLQGSVGAGNTIYF,TGTGCCAGCAGCAAACTACAGGGCTCAGTAGGGGCTGGAAACACCATATATTTT
TRBV28,15,NA,NA,TRBJ2-5,CASQFPNSGKETQYF,TGTGCCAGCCAGTTCCCCAACTCAGGGAAAGAGACCCAGTACTTC
TRBV7-6,16,TRBD2,NA,TRBJ2-3,CASSFIAGGSTDTQYF,TGTGCCAGCAGCTTCATAGCGGGGGGGAGCACAGATACGCAGTATTTT
TRBV28,11,NA,NA,TRBJ1-1,CASSFRTEAFF,TGTGCCAGCAGTTTTCGCACTGAAGCTTTCTTT
TRBV18,15,NA,few,TRBJ2-1,CASSLYGALRNEQFF,TGTGCCAGCTCATTATATGGGGCATTACGCAATGAGCAGTTCTTC
TRBV9,13,TRBD1,many,TRBJ1-2,CASSAGTGYGYTF,TGTGCCAGCAGCGCGGGGACAGGGTATGGCTACACCTTC
TRBV6-5,14,NA,NA,TRBJ2-2,CASSTRGLTGELFF,TGTGCCAGCAGTACCCGGGGACTGACCGGGGAGCTGTTTTTT
TRBV27,16,TRBD1,NA,TRBJ2-2,CASSPRDRLYTGELFF,TGTGCCAGCAGTCCACGGGACAGGTTGTACACCGGGGAGCTGTTTTTT
TRBV7-2,14,NA,NA,TRBJ1-1,CASSLAARNTEAFF,TGTGCCAGCAGCTTAGCGGCCAGGAACACTGAAGCTTTCTTT
TRBV14,15,TRBD2,NA,TRBJ2-1,CASSQDWTSFDEQFF,TGTGCCAGCAGCCAAGATTGGACTAGTTTTGATGAGCAGTTCTTC
TRBV4-1,16,TRBD2,NA,TRBJ2-7,CASSQYLAGVSYEQYF,TGCGCCAGCAGCCAGTACCTAGCGGGAGTTTCCTACGAGCAGTACTTC
TRBV4-3,18,TRBD2,NA,TRBJ2-1,CASSQDPGLAGGNNEQFF,TGCGCCAGCAGCCAAGACCCGGGGCTAGCGGGAGGTAACAATGAGCAGTTCTTC